The sequence of this TCR beta chain was determined in a study of cytomegalovirus exposure and HLA in healthy donors. General study findings and limits: V- and J-gene trimming of TCR beta was linked (in a later analysis) to a missense DCLRE1C variant. Reportedly, fewer N-insertions than the approximately 700-donor mean appeared in an Asian-associated ancestry cluster in a later analysis. According to an earlier analysis, most TCR beta V segments yielded productive rearrangements about 87% or about 30% of the time.

Trimming removed 0 bases from V and 6 bases from J, with 12 bases in between. In germline, CDR1 is MNHEY, CDR2 SVGAGI. This CDR3 comprises 14 residues. With regard to this clone: Its antigen is not identified.

The PCR contained 60 Vbeta and 13 Jbeta primers. Original data processing: Around 80 million unique TCR beta chains, roughly 11 million of them shared, were counted by a later analysis. Here immunoSEQ multiplex PCR was the method, and the copy in TCRdb shows in-frame clones only, minus some. V, J and clone size are taken as reported in that table, and D and trimming were inferred from the DNA itself. In all, the sample yields fewer than 75,000 clones. Sequenced: PBMCs. This clonotype was obtained from a boy between 10 and 17 years old in good health and CMV-seronegative. The chain combines TRBV6-5 with TRBJ2-7; D ambiguous. Written as DNA, the CDR3 is TGTGCCAGCAGTTACTCAGTCCCCCTCAGCGAGCAGTACTTC. Its protein is CASSYSVPLSEQYF.